The entry that follows covers one T cell receptor (beta chain) sequence. What it binds is unknown. There were TCR beta CDR3 regions amplified from RNA transcripts. TCR CDR3 underwent first-round RT-PCR with the HTBI primer set. TCRdb reanalysed the multiplex PCR reads using MiXCR and keeps one entry per CDR3 protein. The sample shows 500,000 to 550,000 distinct CDR3 sequences, about 20% of them seen only once. The record originates from a study of T cells in Graves' hyperthyroidism and ophthalmopathy. Notes on the study in general: In simple terms, a model built on 13 V-J features told ophthalmopathy apart from stable hyperthyroidism.

Individuals with ophthalmopathy presented a Clinical Activity Score of at least 3, a NOSPECS grade of at least 4 and a duration under 3 months. Diagnostic assessment was based on clinical symptoms, serum thyroxine and TRAb, thyroid ultrasound and orbital computed tomography. Around 9.9 ml of fresh peripheral blood supplied the PBMCs. Trimming took 3 bases from V and 5 from J, leaving 20 bases between them. Looked up from germline, CDR1 is LGHNA and CDR2 is YSLEER. The CDR3 has 16 residues. The chain carries TRBV4-3 and TRBJ2-7, with D maybe TRBD1 (6 bases). This receptor was taken from a man aged 35-49 years with Graves' ophthalmopathy. The sample was blood. The CDR3 sequence is CASSQLLQGHNDEQYF. CDR3 in DNA: TGCGCCAGCAGCCAGCTCCTACAGGGACATAATGACGAGCAGTACTTC.